This T cell receptor (beta chain) was sequenced in a study of lymphopenia after photon versus proton radiotherapy. The table came from immunoSEQ multiplex PCR; TCRdb's copy has only in-frame clones and leaves some out. The sample consists of 65,000 to 90,000 clones, about 90% of them appearing once. A remark on this clone: Antigen: not known.

The study, taken as a whole, reports: After lymphocyte nadir, photon-treated repertoires showed oligoclonal expansion, especially CD8+ Temra. Under photons, naive T cells and diversity fell while effector/memory populations rose. Larger post-nadir TCR diversity loss correlated inversely with survival in deceased patients. Survival link was tested only in deceased patients; proton benefit remains a possibility.

The CDR3 has 15 amino acids. Trimming removed 3 bases from V and 9 bases from J, with 15 bases in between. Germline CDR1 and CDR2: MNHEY and SMNVEV (reference sequence). The sample was peripheral blood, taken from a patient treated with photon-based radiotherapy. The source is a woman aged 40 to 49 with cholangiocarcinoma. This rearrangement joins TRBV27 to TRBJ1-6, with TRBD1 as a possible D gene (6 bases). The CDR3 DNA sequence: TGTGCCAGCAGTTTGGAGGACAGTACCGGTTCACCCCTCCACTTT. This sequence encodes CASSLEDSTGSPLHF.